This TCR beta chain originates from a study of glioma-infiltrating T cells after dendritic cell vaccination. Assay used: immunoSEQ multiplex PCR; TCRdb lists only in-frame clones, some missing. Seen here are 100,000 or so clones, 80% to 90% observed once, and the top ten hold approximately 14%. Losses at the gene ends were 7 bases for V and 7 bases for J; bases not matched to a gene: 6. The CDR3 is 13 residues long. CDR1 SNHLY and CDR2 FYNNEI come from the germline V gene. The receptor was isolated from a human donor with glioblastoma. Sample: blood, taken before dendritic cell vaccination. The rearrangement links TRBV2 to TRBJ1-2; 10 bases align to TRBD1. The CDR3 loop reads CASNRRTGGGYTF. For the CDR3, the DNA is TGTGCCAGCAATAGAAGGACAGGGGGTGGCTACACCTTC.